This T cell receptor (beta chain) was retrieved from a study of OX40 agonist ivuxolimab in advanced cancers. A note on the overall study: Ivuxolimab was an agonistic, fully human IgG2 monoclonal antibody directed against OX40 (CD134), a costimulatory receptor. Intravenous ivuxolimab was administered to patients every 2 weeks at six dose levels: 0.01, 0.1, 0.3, 1.5, 3 and 10 mg/kg. Of the approximately 53 patients in dose escalation, 19 had hepatocellular carcinoma, some 15 had melanoma, 9 had renal cell carcinoma and 9 had head and neck cancer. In the dose-escalation cohort, approximately 80% of patients were male, and the mean age was approximately 60 years with a range of 23 to 79. Patients were allowed to have had prior anti-PD-1, anti-PD-L1 or anti-CTLA-4 therapy, and less than 45% of the dose-escalation patients had previously received checkpoint inhibitors. Three dose-escalation patients achieved partial responses, one with hepatocellular carcinoma and two with cutaneous melanoma. The point of sequencing TCRbeta in the periphery was to test whether ivuxolimab changed TCR sequence diversity and drove clonal T-cell expansion. The paper describes the monotherapy dose-escalation part (N ≈ 49 patients) of the phase I trial of ivuxolimab. Study-wide findings and limitations: At doses of 0.1 to 3.0 mg/kg, clonal expansion of both CD4+ and CD8+ blood T cells was observed from baseline to week 6. In the 0.1-3.0 mg/kg groups, partial responders had among the lowest normalized peripheral clonal expansion, particularly in CD8+ T cells. After ivuxolimab, more expanded clones were found on average in CD8+ T cells than in CD4+ T cells. Low levels of normalized T-cell clonal expansion were also seen in some patients who did not respond. Which antigens the clonally expanded peripheral T cells were specific for was not determined.

The CDR3 spans 15 residues, from the cysteine through the phenylalanine. Only the CDR3 region is kept as DNA, spanning 45 bases read in frame from base 1. Via the germline V gene (reference sequence), CDR1 is LNHDA and CDR2 SQIVND. Between the V and J ends, shortened by 7 bases and 8 bases respectively, the junction contains 21 bases. Genomic DNA was isolated from the sorted cells so that the TCRbeta CDR3 region could be sequenced. The immunoSEQ Assay was used for sequencing of TCRbeta CDR3 regions. TCRdb took this table from immuneACCESS and kept in-frame rearrangements with V and J called. Such tables lack part of the clones; where checked against another copy, unresolved V genes explain under half of the gap, and the rest is unexplained. This sample has about 78,000 clones in its table, and more than 75% of those were observed once. In total, the top ten clones hold 0.24% of the sample. Patients with autoimmune disease history or receiving systemic immunosuppression were excluded from the trial. Peripheral blood for TCR sequencing was collected from all dose cohorts at baseline, on cycle 4 day 1, and on cycle 7 day 1. The samples were drawn from a first-in-human, open-label, multicenter phase I dose-escalation trial of ivuxolimab. The trial enrolled adults with locally advanced or metastatic head and neck squamous cell, hepatocellular, melanoma or renal cell carcinoma. CD4+ and CD8+ T cells were sorted separately from peripheral blood before TCR sequencing.

This clone was seen just once. The antigen it binds to is not known. Base qualities are missing; no much larger clone stands one base away. This clonotype was obtained from an adult with an advanced solid tumor such as melanoma, head and neck, liver or kidney cancer. The sequenced sample was CD4+ or CD8+ T cells sorted from blood, obtained in a trial of the OX40 agonist ivuxolimab. The rearrangement combines TRBV19 with TRBJ1-3, and possibly TRBD1, on 5 matching bases. In nucleotides, the sequence is TGTGCCAGTAAGGAGGTGGGGGACCAGGCGTACACCATATATTTT. This yields the protein CASKEVGDQAYTIYF.